The TCR beta chain described here comes from a study of memory CD4+ T cells and cytomegalovirus serostatus. Findings of the study overall: Each of 60 to 80 CMV-associated TCRbeta sequences occurred in one to five individuals.

With regard to this clone: Its antigen is unknown.

TCRdb's copy holds only in-frame clones and misses some; the assay was immunoSEQ multiplex PCR. The table records 25,000 to 30,000 clones, 70% to 80% of them present only once. The sort gate was single viable CD3+CD4+CD8-CD45RO+ cells for memory CD4+ T cells. CDR3 length: 15 amino acids. Trimming took 5 bases from V and 7 from J; bases not matched to a gene: 10. Germline CDR1 is LNHDA and CDR2 is SQIVND (reference sequence). This sequence originates from an adult in good health and CMV-seronegative. Sequenced input: memory CD4+ T cells from blood. The V and J genes are TRBV19 and TRBJ1-2, with TRBD1 matching 10 bases. The CDR3 sequence is CASSPGTGDWSGYTF. CDR3 coding DNA: TGTGCCAGTAGTCCTGGGACAGGGGATTGGAGTGGCTACACCTTC.